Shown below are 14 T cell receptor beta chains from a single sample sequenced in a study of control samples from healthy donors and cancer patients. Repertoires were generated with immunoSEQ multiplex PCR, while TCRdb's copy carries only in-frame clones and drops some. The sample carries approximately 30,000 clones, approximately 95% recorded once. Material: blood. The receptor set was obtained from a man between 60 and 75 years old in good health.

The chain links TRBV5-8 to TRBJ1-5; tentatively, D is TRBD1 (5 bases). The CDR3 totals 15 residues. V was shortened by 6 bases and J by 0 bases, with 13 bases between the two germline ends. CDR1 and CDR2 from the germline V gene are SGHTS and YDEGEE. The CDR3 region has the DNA TGTGCCAGCACCCCGCGGGGGTTTAGCAATCAGCCCCAGCATTTT. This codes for CASTPRGFSNQPQHF.

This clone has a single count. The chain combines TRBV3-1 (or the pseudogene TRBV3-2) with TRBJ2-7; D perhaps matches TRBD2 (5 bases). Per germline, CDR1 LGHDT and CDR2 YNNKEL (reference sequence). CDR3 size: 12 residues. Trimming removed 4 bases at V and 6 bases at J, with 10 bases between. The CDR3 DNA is TGTGCCAGCAGCCCCGCCCGGGGCGAGCAGTACTTC. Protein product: CASSPARGEQYF.

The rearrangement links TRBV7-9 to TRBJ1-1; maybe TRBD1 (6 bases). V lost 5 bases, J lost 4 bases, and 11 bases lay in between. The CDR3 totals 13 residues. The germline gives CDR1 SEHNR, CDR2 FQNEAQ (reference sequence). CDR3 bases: TGTGCCAGCAGCCCCACAGGGCTCACTGAAGCTTTCTTT. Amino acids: CASSPTGLTEAFF. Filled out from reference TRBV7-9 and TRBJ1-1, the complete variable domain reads DTGVSQNPRHKITKRGQNVTFRCDPISEHNRLYWYRQTLGQGPEFLTYFQNEAQLEKSRLLSDRFSAERPKGSFSTLEIQRTEQGDSAMYLCASSPTGLTEAFFGQGTRLTVV.

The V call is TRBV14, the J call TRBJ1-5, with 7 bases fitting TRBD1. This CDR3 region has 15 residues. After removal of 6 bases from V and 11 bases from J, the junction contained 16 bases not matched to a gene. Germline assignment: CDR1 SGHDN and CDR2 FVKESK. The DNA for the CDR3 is TGTGCCAGCAGGATTGGGACAGCGGGCAGCGAAGCCCAGCATTTT. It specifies CASRIGTAGSEAQHF.

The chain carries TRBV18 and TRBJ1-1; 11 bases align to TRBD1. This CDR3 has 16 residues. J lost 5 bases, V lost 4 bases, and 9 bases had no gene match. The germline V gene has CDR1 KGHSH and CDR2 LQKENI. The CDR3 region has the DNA TGTGCCAGCTCACTCCGGGACAGGGGGGATAAGACTGAAGCTTTCTTT. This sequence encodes CASSLRDRGDKTEAFF.

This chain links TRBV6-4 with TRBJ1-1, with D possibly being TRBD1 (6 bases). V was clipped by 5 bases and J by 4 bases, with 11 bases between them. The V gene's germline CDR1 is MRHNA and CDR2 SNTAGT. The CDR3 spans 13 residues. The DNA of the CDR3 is TGTGCCAGCAGTATGAGGGGGGGCACTGAAGCTTTCTTT. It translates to CASSMRGGTEAFF.

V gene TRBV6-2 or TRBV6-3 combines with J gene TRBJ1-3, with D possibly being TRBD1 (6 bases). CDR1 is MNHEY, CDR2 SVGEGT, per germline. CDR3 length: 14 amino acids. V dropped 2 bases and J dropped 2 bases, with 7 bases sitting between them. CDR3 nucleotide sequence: TGTGCCAGCAGTTACGGGGGGCCTGGAAACACCATATATTTT. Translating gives CASSYGGPGNTIYF.

The DNA for the CDR3 is TGTGCCAGCAGCGTAATCCCGGGGGGCGATTCACCCCTCCACTTT. Encoded protein: CASSVIPGGDSPLHF. The rearrangement joins TRBV9 to TRBJ1-6, with D possibly matching TRBD1 (6 bases). There are 15 residues in the CDR3. Per germline, CDR1 SGDLS and CDR2 YYNGEE. V was shortened by 1 base and J by 8 bases, with 13 bases between the two germline ends.

CDR3 DNA sequence: TGTGCCAGTAGTCTCCAGATTAGCAATCAGCCCCAGCATTTT. Translation: CASSLQISNQPQHF. The chain uses TRBV19 and TRBJ1-5, with D uncertain. CDR1 is LNHDA, CDR2 SQIVND, per germline (reference sequence). This CDR3 contains 14 residues. Trimming removed 5 bases from V and 0 bases from J, with 8 bases in between.

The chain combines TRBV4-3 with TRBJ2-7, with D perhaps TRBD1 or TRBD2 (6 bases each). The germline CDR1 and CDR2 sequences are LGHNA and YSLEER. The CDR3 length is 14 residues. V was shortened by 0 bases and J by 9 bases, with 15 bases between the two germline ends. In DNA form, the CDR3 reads TGCGCCAGCAGCCAAGATGGGGGGCGTCAGGGGCAGTACTTC. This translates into CASSQDGGRQGQYF.

The CDR3, as DNA: TGTGCCAGCAGTGAAGGGTTAACAGGGTACCAGCCCCAGCATTTT. It specifies CASSEGLTGYQPQHF. The V gene is TRBV2, the J gene TRBJ1-5; maybe TRBD1 (6 bases). V lost 1 base and J lost 7, with 14 bases in between. CDR1 is SNHLY and CDR2 is FYNNEI in the germline V gene. The CDR3 runs to 15 residues. Filled out from reference TRBV2 and TRBJ1-5, the complete variable domain reads EPEVTQTPSHQVTQMGQEVILRCVPISNHLYFYWYRQILGQKVEFLVSFYNNEISEKSEIFDDQFSVERPDGSNFTLKIRSTKLEDSAMYFCASSEGLTGYQPQHFGDGTRLSIL.

The CDR3 loop is CASSTSGAAEKLFF. In DNA form, the CDR3 reads TGTGCCAGCAGCACCTCCGGGGCGGCGGAAAAACTGTTTTTT. This chain links TRBV7-9 with TRBJ1-4; maybe TRBD1 (5 bases). The ends were cut back, 5 bases at V and 8 bases at J, with 15 bases in the middle. The germline gives CDR1 SEHNR, CDR2 FQNEAQ (reference sequence). The CDR3 is 14 residues long.

The CDR3 sequence is CASSLAAGGELFF. In DNA form, the CDR3 reads TGTGCCAGCAGCTTAGCAGCAGGAGGGGAACTGTTTTTT. The rearrangement links TRBV7-9 to TRBJ1-4; D possibly corresponds to TRBD1 (5 bases). Germline lookup yields CDR1 SEHNR and CDR2 FQNEAQ (reference sequence). V was cut by 0 bases and J by 12 bases, with 11 bases left in between. The CDR3 sequence is 13 residues long.

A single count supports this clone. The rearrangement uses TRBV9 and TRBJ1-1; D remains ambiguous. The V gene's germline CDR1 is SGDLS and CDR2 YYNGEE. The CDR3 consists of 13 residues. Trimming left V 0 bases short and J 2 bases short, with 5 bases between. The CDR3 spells CASSVEGNTEAFF. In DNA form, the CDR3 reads TGTGCCAGCAGCGTAGAAGGTAACACTGAAGCTTTCTTT.